These 2 T cell receptor beta chains came from one sample sequenced in a study of cytomegalovirus exposure and HLA in healthy donors. The PCR ran on 60 Vbeta and 13 Jbeta primers. Assay used: immunoSEQ multiplex PCR; TCRdb lists only in-frame clones, some missing. The data hold about 170,000 clones, with 70% to 90% observed a single time. Sequencing was carried out using PBMCs. The receptors derive from a young woman in good health and CMV-seronegative.

The chain has TRBV5-1 and TRBJ2-3; a weak D match, TRBD2 (5 bases). The germline gives CDR1 SGHRS, CDR2 YFSETQ. CDR3 length: 14 residues. V lost 4 bases and J lost 3, with 12 bases in between. The DNA for the CDR3 is TGCGCCAGCAGCGAACTAGATTTAACAGATACGCAGTATTTT. The encoded protein is CASSELDLTDTQYF.

Here the CDR3 reads CASTGSGRGETQYF. CDR3 coding DNA: TGTGCCAGCACAGGCAGCGGGAGAGGGGAGACCCAGTACTTC. The V gene is TRBV6-1, the J gene TRBJ2-5; 8 bases agree with TRBD2. After removal of 7 bases from V and 5 bases from J, the junction contained 9 bases not matched to a gene. The CDR3 has 14 residues. Per germline, CDR1 MNHNS and CDR2 SASEGT.